This TCR beta chain was captured in a study of blood T cell repertoires in COVID-19. Looking at the study overall: Italy, Spain and the United States were the sources of the convalescent and acute COVID-19 samples. T cells, B-cell-depleted T cells, or PBMCs supplied cDNA or gDNA.

In the original processing: Estimates of nucleated cell counts were drawn from the amplification of reference gene primers. The repertoire was sequenced with immunoSEQ multiplex PCR; TCRdb's copy has only in-frame clones and lacks some. The DNA was the basis for D and trimming; V, J and clone size are from that table. The profile shows about 110,000 clones, less than 75% of them singletons. The CDR3 is made up of 14 amino acids. Germline CDR1 is SGHVS and CDR2 is FNYEAQ. J was trimmed by 2 bases and V by 5 bases; bases with no gene match: 5. The chain employs TRBV7-6 and TRBJ2-7, with 8 bases identical to TRBD2. Sequencing used peripheral blood. This TCR was recovered from a middle-aged woman with acute or convalescent COVID-19. The DNA for the CDR3 is TGTGCCAGCAGCAAGCCCGGGGGGGCCTACGAGCAGTACTTC. This codes for CASSKPGGAYEQYF.